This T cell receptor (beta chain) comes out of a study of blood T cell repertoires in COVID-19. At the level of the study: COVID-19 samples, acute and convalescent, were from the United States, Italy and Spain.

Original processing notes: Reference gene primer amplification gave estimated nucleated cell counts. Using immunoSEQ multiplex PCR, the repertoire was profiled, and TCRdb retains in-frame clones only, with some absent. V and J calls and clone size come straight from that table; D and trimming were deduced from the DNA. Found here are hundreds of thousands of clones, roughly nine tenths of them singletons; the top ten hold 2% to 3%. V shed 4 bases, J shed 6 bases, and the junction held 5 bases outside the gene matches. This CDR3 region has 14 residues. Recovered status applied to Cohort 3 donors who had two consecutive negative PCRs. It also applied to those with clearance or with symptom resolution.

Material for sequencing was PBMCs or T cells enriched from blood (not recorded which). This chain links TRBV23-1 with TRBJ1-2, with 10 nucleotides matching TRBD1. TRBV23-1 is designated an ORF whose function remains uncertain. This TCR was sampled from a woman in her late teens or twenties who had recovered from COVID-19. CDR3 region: CASSPTGGRHGYTF. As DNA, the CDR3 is TGCGCCAGCAGTCCGACAGGGGGCAGGCATGGCTACACCTTC.